This TCR beta chain was captured by sequencing in a study of beta chain features in type 1 diabetes. General observations from the study: Researchers reported that naive, central memory and Treg TCRB repertoires appeared more similar in patients than in healthy donors. A moderate, significant TCRB CDR3 shortening appeared in type 1 diabetes across four CD4+ subsets.

Expressed TCRB transcripts got sequenced, as all isolated RNA was reverse transcribed. TCRdb keeps only in-frame clones here, not all; method: immunoSEQ multiplex PCR. This table has 130,000 to 150,000 clones, approximately 13% appearing once. The CDR3 sequence is 12 residues long. Trimming stripped 0 bases from V and 5 bases from J, with 5 bases between. CDR1 and CDR2 (germline): SGHRS, YFSETQ. As regards this clone: Its target is unknown.

Sequenced input: central memory CD4+ T cells from blood. This receptor was identified in a young man with type 1 diabetes. The rearrangement joins TRBV5-1 to TRBJ2-5; no clear D. CDR3 protein: CASSLGVETQYF. CDR3 DNA sequence: TGCGCCAGCAGCTTGGGTGTTGAGACCCAGTACTTC.